This T cell receptor beta chain was recovered during a study of neurological immune-mediated disorders. Source material was 2 million unsorted PBMCs, stored at -80 °C in RNAlater. The CDR3 extends over 16 amino acids. V shed 7 bases and J 7 bases; nucleotides not matched to a gene: 10. The V gene's germline CDR1 is ENHRY and CDR2 SYGVKD. 5'RACE with 10-nucleotide random UMIs generated the cDNA. Over 200 million TCR-beta sequences from 15-18 subjects were obtained in each sequencing run. TCRdb re-analysed the 5' RACE reads in MiXCR, keeping a single row per CDR3 protein. Here the sample spans tens of thousands of distinct CDR3 sequences, 12% to 15% being singletons. On this clonotype: This may come from a read error, since a much larger clone is one base off.

Sequencing was done on a sample of PBMCs. The TCR originated in a woman in her forties or fifties in good health. This chain joins TRBV10-3 and TRBJ2-1; 13 positions match TRBD2. The CDR3, as DNA: TGTGCCATCATTGGCCTACTAGCGGGGGGGACAAATGAGCAGTTCTTC. This encodes CAIIGLLAGGTNEQFF.